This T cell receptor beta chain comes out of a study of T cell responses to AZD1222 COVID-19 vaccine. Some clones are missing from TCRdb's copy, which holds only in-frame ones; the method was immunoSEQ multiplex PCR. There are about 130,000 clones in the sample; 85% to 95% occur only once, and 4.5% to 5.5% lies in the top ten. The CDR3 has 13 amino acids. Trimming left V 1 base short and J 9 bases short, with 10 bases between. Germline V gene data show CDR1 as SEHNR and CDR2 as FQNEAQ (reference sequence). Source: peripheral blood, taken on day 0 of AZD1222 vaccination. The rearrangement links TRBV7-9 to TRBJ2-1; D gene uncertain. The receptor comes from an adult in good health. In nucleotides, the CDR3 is TGTGCCAGCAGCTTAGACCGGGCAGGTGAGCAGTTCTTC. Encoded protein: CASSLDRAGEQFF. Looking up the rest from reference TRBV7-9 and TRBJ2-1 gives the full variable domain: DTGVSQNPRHKITKRGQNVTFRCDPISEHNRLYWYRQTLGQGPEFLTYFQNEAQLEKSRLLSDRFSAERPKGSFSTLEIQRTEQGDSAMYLCASSLDRAGEQFFGPGTRLTVL.